This TCR beta chain was observed in a study of CD8 T cells in ankylosing spondylitis listed by TCRdb under 2017. As for the study more broadly: T cell receptor beta repertoires were profiled in healthy donors and ankylosing spondylitis patients so that disease-linked TCR variants could be found. In total, the full study cohort was made up of about 99 healthy donors and roughly 27 ankylosing spondylitis patients. Peripheral blood was sampled, and synovial fluid was additionally collected from ankylosing spondylitis patients.

Reads for this sample came from an Illumina HiSeq 2500. TCR beta libraries were prepared by quantitative 5'-RACE with molecular barcodes. On the study's bioinformatics: A new computational method, built on a probabilistic model of VDJ rearrangement, was used to identify disease-linked TCR variants. The public reads were quality trimmed at Q25 with fastp and then assembled into clones with MiXCR by TCRdb, keeping productive beta chains. When rows share a CDR3 protein, they turn into one entry using the most common DNA and genes. TCRdb's processing, not the authors' own work, is the source of the V and J calls. This sample holds under 400,000 distinct CDR3 sequences; 11% were observed only once. Jointly, the top ten make up more than 7% of the sample. This clonotype came up many times. Its antigen remains unidentified. Base quality data are lacking; no much larger clone is found one base away. Broader findings and caveats from the paper: Some of the motif variants had been reported before in the synovial fluid and blood of reactive arthritis patients, a finding that suggests common disease-initiation mechanisms. A TCR beta motif of several highly homologous amino acid variants appeared characteristic of blood from ankylosing spondylitis patients. Significant enrichment of the disease-linked clones was reported in matched synovial fluid samples from ankylosing spondylitis patients. The disease-linked clones showed a CD8+ phenotype and occurred at relatively low frequencies in peripheral blood.

The sample consisted of blood, either unsorted or a sorted T cell fraction (not recorded which). The clonotype originates from a female donor with ankylosing spondylitis or in good health (not recorded which).

Read as DNA, the sequence is TGTGCCAGCAGCGTGGACCCCTTTTCTTCTGGAAACACCATATATTTT. It translates to CASSVDPFSSGNTIYF. The V and J genes are TRBV5-6 and TRBJ1-3, with no confident D gene call. Relative to germline, V is 4 bases shorter and J is 1 base shorter, with 15 bases between their ends. In the germline V gene, CDR1 corresponds to SGHDT and CDR2 to YYEEEE. The CDR3 runs 16 amino acids, cysteine and phenylalanine included. This entry keeps only the CDR3 DNA: 48 bases, framed from base 1.